The present T cell receptor beta chain was sequenced within a study of T cell repertoires in cytomegalovirus infection. Via MiXCR, TCRdb re-called the reads, giving one row per CDR3 protein. The sample contains around 290,000 distinct CDR3 sequences, about 26% of which appear only once. This clonotype was picked up a small number of times. No antigen is known for it. Study results and caveats: Totalled public TCR beta family frequency picked out people who carried CMV plus the relevant HLA. The response measured ex vivo was dominated by TCR beta clonotypes (HLA-C-restricted and CMV-specific).

CDR3 size: 16 residues. V lost 3 bases to trimming and J lost 0 bases, with 9 bases between them. From germline, CDR1 is LNHDA and CDR2 SQIVND (reference sequence). The chain carries TRBV19 and TRBJ2-6; the D gene could be TRBD1 or TRBD2 (5 bases each). The sequence was obtained from a human donor in good health (CMV status not recorded). Some clones in this sample may be carry-over from other donors' samples. Input material: PBMCs. The CDR3 is CASSMGVSSGANVLTF. CDR3 DNA: TGTGCCAGTAGTATGGGGGTCAGCTCTGGGGCCAACGTCCTGACTTTC. The complete variable domain, with remaining parts taken from reference TRBV19 and TRBJ2-6, reads DGGITQSPKYLFRKEGQNVTLSCEQNLNHDAMYWYRQDPGQGLRLIYYSQIVNDFQKGDIAEGYSVSREKKESFPLTVTSAQKNPTAFYLCASSMGVSSGANVLTFGAGSRLTVL.